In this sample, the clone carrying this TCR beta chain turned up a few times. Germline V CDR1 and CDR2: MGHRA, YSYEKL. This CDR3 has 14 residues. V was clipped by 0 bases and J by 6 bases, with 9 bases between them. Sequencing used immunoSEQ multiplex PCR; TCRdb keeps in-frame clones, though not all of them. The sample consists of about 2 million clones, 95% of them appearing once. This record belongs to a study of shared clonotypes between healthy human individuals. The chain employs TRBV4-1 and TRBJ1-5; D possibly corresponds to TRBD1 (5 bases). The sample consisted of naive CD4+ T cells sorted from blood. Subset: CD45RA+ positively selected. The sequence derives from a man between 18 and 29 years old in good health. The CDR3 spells CASSQEPRVQPQHF. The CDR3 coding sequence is TGCGCCAGCAGCCAAGAGCCCAGGGTTCAGCCCCAGCATTTT.